This entry lists 8 T cell receptor beta chains sequenced from one sample in a study of OX40 agonist ivuxolimab in advanced cancers. Assay: immunoSEQ multiplex PCR; the TCRdb copy retains only in-frame clones and omits some. The table shows roughly 130,000 clones, with just under 95% occurring only once. Source: CD4+ or CD8+ T cells sorted from blood, taken in a trial of the OX40 agonist ivuxolimab. The origin of the receptors is an adult with an advanced solid tumor such as melanoma, head and neck, liver or kidney cancer.

V and J are TRBV9 and TRBJ1-2, with 11 nucleotides matching TRBD1. V was clipped by 3 bases and J by 8 bases; unmatched bases: 6. The CDR3 runs 14 residues. Germline V gene sequence: CDR1 SGDLS, CDR2 YYNGEE. The CDR3 nucleotides read TGTGCCAGCAGCGCCTCGGGACAGGGGGAAGGCTACACCTTC. It codes for CASSASGQGEGYTF.

This chain uses TRBV7-9 with TRBJ2-7; TRBD2 matches 13 bases. The junction had 8 bases not matched to a gene; V was cut back by 5 bases and J by 1 base. Per germline, CDR1 SEHNR and CDR2 FQNEAQ (reference sequence). This CDR3 has 17 amino acids. The CDR3 region has the DNA TGTGCCAGCAGCCTAGGGGGGACTAGCGGGATTTCCTACGAGCAGTACTTC. Protein sequence: CASSLGGTSGISYEQYF.

The count of this clone is one. J is TRBJ2-1 and V is TRBV7-3, with 8 positions matching TRBD2. The CDR3 covers 15 residues. Germline assignment: CDR1 SGHTA and CDR2 FQGTGA. With 5 bases clipped from V and 5 bases from J, the junction kept 8 bases outside the gene matches. In DNA, the CDR3 is TGTGCCAGCAGCCAGGCGGGACTAGTAGACAATGAGCAGTTCTTC. Protein: CASSQAGLVDNEQFF.

The V and J genes are TRBV10-3 and TRBJ2-7, with 8 bases matching TRBD1. The germline CDR1 and CDR2 sequences are ENHRY and SYGVKD. The J segment lost 3 bases and the V segment lost 0 bases, leaving 4 bases of the junction unmatched. The CDR3 is 15 residues long. CDR3 sequence (DNA): TGTGCCATCAGTGAGTCGAGAGACAGGGGCTACGAGCAGTACTTC. It translates to CAISESRDRGYEQYF.

The chain carries TRBV2 and TRBJ1-1; 7 bases are a match to TRBD1. The trim removed 5 bases at V and 1 base at J, leaving 4 bases unmatched. Germline loops: CDR1 SNHLY, CDR2 FYNNEI. The CDR3 is made up of 14 amino acids. CDR3 DNA: TGTGCCAGCAGTAGACAGGGTCAGAACACTGAAGCTTTCTTT. It is translated as CASSRQGQNTEAFF.

The chain combines TRBV19 with TRBJ1-5, with 9 bases that match TRBD1. The CDR3 consists of 16 residues. With V trimmed by 3 bases and J by 3 bases, 6 bases remained unmatched. Germline V lookup: CDR1 LNHDA, CDR2 SQIVND (reference sequence). The CDR3 reads CASSMEGQGLNQPQHF. In nucleotides, the CDR3 is TGTGCCAGTAGTATGGAGGGACAGGGCCTCAATCAGCCCCAGCATTTT.

The chain is built from TRBV2 and TRBJ1-2, with D perhaps TRBD1 (5 bases). This CDR3 has 14 residues. Trimming removed 8 bases at V and 3 bases at J, with 16 bases between. CDR1 is SNHLY and CDR2 is FYNNEI in the germline V gene. CDR3 loop: CASYRRGTYYGYTF. In DNA form, the CDR3 reads TGTGCCAGCTACCGGCGGGGGACTTACTATGGCTACACCTTC.

The CDR3 region is CASRSQGAFISNQPQHF. DNA for the CDR3: TGTGCCAGCAGGTCCCAGGGGGCGTTTATAAGCAATCAGCCCCAGCATTTT. This chain uses TRBV28 with TRBJ1-5, with TRBD1 identical over 8 bases. J was trimmed by 1 base and V by 6 bases; bases with no gene match: 11. From germline, CDR1 is MDHEN and CDR2 SYDVKM. The CDR3 length is 17 residues.